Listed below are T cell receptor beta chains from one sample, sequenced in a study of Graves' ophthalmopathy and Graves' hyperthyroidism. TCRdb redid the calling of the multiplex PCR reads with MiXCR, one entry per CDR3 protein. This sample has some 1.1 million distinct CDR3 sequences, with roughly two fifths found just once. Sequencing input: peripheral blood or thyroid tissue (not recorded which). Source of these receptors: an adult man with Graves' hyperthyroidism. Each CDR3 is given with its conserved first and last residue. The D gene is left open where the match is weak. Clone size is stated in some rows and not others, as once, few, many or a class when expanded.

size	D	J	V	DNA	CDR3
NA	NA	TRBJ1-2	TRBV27	TGTGCCAGCAGACAACAAGGTCGTAACTATGGCTACACCTTC	CASRQQGRNYGYTF
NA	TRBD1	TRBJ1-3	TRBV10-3	TGTGCCAGCAGTCGCGCCTCCGGGACAGGGGTCGGAAACACCATATATTTT	CASSRASGTGVGNTIYF
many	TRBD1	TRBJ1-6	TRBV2	TGTGCCCGCGACAGGGGCTTGCCGAATTCACCCCTCCACTTT	CARDRGLPNSPLHF
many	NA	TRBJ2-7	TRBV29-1	TGCAGCGCCCTAGGCGGGACAGCCTACGAGCAGTACTTC	CSALGGTAYEQYF
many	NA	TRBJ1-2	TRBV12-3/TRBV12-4	TGTGCCAGCAGTTTAACACGGATGAACTATGGCTACACCTTC	CASSLTRMNYGYTF
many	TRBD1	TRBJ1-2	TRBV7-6	TGTGCCAGCAGCCCTCAACCGGGACAGGGCGTCGGCTACACCTTC	CASSPQPGQGVGYTF
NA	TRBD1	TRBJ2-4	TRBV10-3	TGTGCCATCAGCGGGACAGGGGCAACCAAAAACATTCAGTACTTC	CAISGTGATKNIQYF
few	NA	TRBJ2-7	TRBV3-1	TGTGCCAGCAGCCAAGCCGACGCCGGGGAGCAGTACTTC	CASSQADAGEQYF
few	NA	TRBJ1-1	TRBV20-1	TGCAGTGCCAATCCAGACAGCTTGAACACTGAAGCTTTCTTT	CSANPDSLNTEAFF
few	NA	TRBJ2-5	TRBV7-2	TGTGCCAGCAGTTTCCTTCAGGGGTCCCGAGGGGAGACCCAGTACTTC	CASSFLQGSRGETQYF
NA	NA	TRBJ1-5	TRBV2	TGTGCCAGCAGTGAATCCGGCTACAATCAGCCCCAGCATTTT	CASSESGYNQPQHF
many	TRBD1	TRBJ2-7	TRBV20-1	TGCAGTGCTCCCGGACAGGCCTACTACGAGCAGTACTTC	CSAPGQAYYEQYF
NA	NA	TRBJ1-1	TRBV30	TGTGCCTGGAACAGGGTCAGCGCTTTCTTT	CAWNRVSAFF
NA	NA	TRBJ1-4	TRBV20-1	TGCAGTGCTAGCCCCAAGGGGAGAGGGAATGAAAAACTGTTTTTT	CSASPKGRGNEKLFF
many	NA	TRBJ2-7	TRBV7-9	TGTGCCAGCAGCCAGGATAGACAGGCCAAGTTC	CASSQDRQAKF
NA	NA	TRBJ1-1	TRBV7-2	TGTGCCAGCAGCTTAGATGGGGGGCTCGCCACTGAAGCTTTCTTT	CASSLDGGLATEAFF
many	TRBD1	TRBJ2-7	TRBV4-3	TGCGCCAGCAGCCAAGAGGACAGGGACGGGTACGAGCAGTACTTC	CASSQEDRDGYEQYF
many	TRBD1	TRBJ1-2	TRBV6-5	TGTGCCAGCAGCGGACAGGGAGAGGATGGCTACACCTTC	CASSGQGEDGYTF
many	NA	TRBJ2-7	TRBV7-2	TGTGCCAGCAGCTTAGATCCCAGTAGCTCCTACGAGCAGTACTTC	CASSLDPSSSYEQYF
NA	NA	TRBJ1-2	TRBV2	TGTGCCAGCAGTGAAGCCCCAGGGGTGGCTGGCTACACCTTC	CASSEAPGVAGYTF
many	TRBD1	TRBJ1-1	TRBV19	TGTGCCAGTAGTATTGACTGGACAGGGAGCATGAACACTGAAGCTTTCTTT	CASSIDWTGSMNTEAFF
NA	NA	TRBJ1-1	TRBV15	TGTGCCACCGCCAGACAGCCCGGGACGCATTTAGGGGCTTTCTTT	CATARQPGTHLGAFF
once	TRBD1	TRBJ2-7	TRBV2	TGTGCCAGCAGCTTAGCCGGGACAGGGCGCTCCTACGAGCAGTACTTC	CASSLAGTGRSYEQYF
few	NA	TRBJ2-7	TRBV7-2	TGTGCCAGCAGCTCGGACGGATCCGACCCCCACGAGCAGTACTTC	CASSSDGSDPHEQYF
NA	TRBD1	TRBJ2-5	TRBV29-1	TGCAGCCTTTCCCGACAGGGGTGGGACGAGACCCAGTACTTC	CSLSRQGWDETQYF
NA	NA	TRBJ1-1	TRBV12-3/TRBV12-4	TGTGCCAGCAGGCAGGGCCATCCCTTTACTGAAGCTTTCTTT	CASRQGHPFTEAFF
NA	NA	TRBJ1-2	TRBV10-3	TGTGCCATCAGTGAGCAGAGAGGGTCGAGCTCTGGAAACACCTTC	CAISEQRGSSSGNTF
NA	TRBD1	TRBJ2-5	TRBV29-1	TGCAGCGTTGTGCACGGGACAGGGCAAGAGACCCAGTACTTC	CSVVHGTGQETQYF
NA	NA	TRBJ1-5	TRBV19	NA	CASSYAYFGQGAVNF
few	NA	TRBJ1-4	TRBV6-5	TGTGCCAGCAGTTCCCGGCCTGGGGCCCTTGAAAAACTGTTTTTT	CASSSRPGALEKLFF
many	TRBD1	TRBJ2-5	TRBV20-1	TGCAGTGCCATGGAAGGGACAGGGAGAAAAGAGACCCAGTACTTC	CSAMEGTGRKETQYF
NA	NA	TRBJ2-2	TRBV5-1	TGCGCCAGCAGCTTGTTCCAGGAAACCGGGGAGCTGTTTTTT	CASSLFQETGELFF
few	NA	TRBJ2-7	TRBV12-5	TGTGCTAGTGGTTTGGGCTCTTCAGGAGGAACGATTTACGAGCAGTACTTC	CASGLGSSGGTIYEQYF
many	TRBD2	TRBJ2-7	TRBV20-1	TGCAGTGCGAGGAAAGCGGGGGTCACGGGGAACGAGCAGTACTTC	CSARKAGVTGNEQYF
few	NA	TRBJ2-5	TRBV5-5	TGTGCCAGCAGCTGGAGGCTCGTGGAGACCCAGTACTTC	CASSWRLVETQYF